One T cell receptor (beta chain) is described in this entry. The entry originates in a study of blood T cell repertoires in COVID-19. The repertoire was sequenced with immunoSEQ multiplex PCR; TCRdb's copy has only in-frame clones and lacks some. The table records some 120,000 clones, 80% of them present only once. V was shortened by 1 base and J by 10 bases, with 11 bases between the two germline ends. Germline V gene data show CDR1 as KGHSH and CDR2 as LQKENI. The CDR3 is made up of 14 amino acids. This sequence originates from an older man with acute or convalescent COVID-19. Sequencing was carried out using peripheral blood. The rearrangement links TRBV18 to TRBJ1-6; no firm D call. CDR3 nucleotide sequence: TGTGCCAGCTCACCACAGGTTGAGGTCTCACCCCTCCACTTT. Amino acid sequence: CASSPQVEVSPLHF.